These T cell receptor beta chains were read from a single sample in a study of control samples from healthy donors and cancer patients. Assay: immunoSEQ multiplex PCR; the TCRdb copy retains only in-frame clones and omits some. The table records 150,000 or so clones, 93% of them present only once. Material for sequencing was blood. Receptors were obtained from a man between 18 and 29 years old in good health. Both conserved end residues are part of each CDR3. A D gene is named only where the DNA matches it firmly. Clone size is shown for a subset of rows, as once, few, many or a class of expanded clone.

J: TRBJ2-2
length: 14
size: NA
V: TRBV30
D: NA
DNA: TGTGCCTGGAGTCAAGGTCCCAGGGCCGGGGAGCTGTTTTTT
CDR3: CAWSQGPRAGELFF

J: TRBJ2-3
length: 17
size: once
V: TRBV5-1
D: TRBD2
DNA: TGCGCCAGCAGTTGGCGGAGGCCGGGAGGGCCACTAGATACGCAGTATTTT
CDR3: CASSWRRPGGPLDTQYF

J: TRBJ1-4
length: 20
size: once
V: TRBV3-1/TRBV3-2
D: NA
DNA: TGTGCCAGCAGCCAAGATGGGGTGGGACTTGGGGTTGCAACTAATGAAAAACTGTTTTTT
CDR3: CASSQDGVGLGVATNEKLFF

J: TRBJ2-4
length: 14
size: once
V: TRBV15
D: NA
DNA: TGTGCCACCAGCACTTCATCGCTAGGCAGCATTCAGTACTTC
CDR3: CATSTSSLGSIQYF

J: TRBJ1-5
length: 13
size: few
V: TRBV9
D: NA
DNA: TGTGCCAGCAGCGGAGGGGTGGATCAGCCCCAGCATTTT
CDR3: CASSGGVDQPQHF

J: TRBJ2-3
length: 13
size: NA
V: TRBV7-7
D: NA
DNA: TGTGCTAGCAGCTTTGGGGCCACAGATACGCAGTATTTT
CDR3: CASSFGATDTQYF

J: TRBJ1-1
length: 16
size: NA
V: TRBV11-2
D: NA
DNA: TGTGCCAGCAGCTTAGGGTTAAGTTTCCTAAACACTGAAGCTTTCTTT
CDR3: CASSLGLSFLNTEAFF

J: TRBJ1-1
length: 14
size: NA
V: TRBV18
D: NA
DNA: TGTGCCAGCTCACCCACAGTGATGAACACTGAAGCTTTCTTT
CDR3: CASSPTVMNTEAFF

J: TRBJ1-2
length: 16
size: few
V: TRBV7-9
D: NA
DNA: TGTGCCAGCAGTCAGGTCGGGGCAAAGATAGATCTTGGCTACACCTTC
CDR3: CASSQVGAKIDLGYTF

J: TRBJ1-1
length: 13
size: NA
V: TRBV7-9
D: NA
DNA: TGTGCCAGCAGCACCCACCCGGGGACTGAAGCTTTCTTT
CDR3: CASSTHPGTEAFF

J: TRBJ2-3
length: 15
size: NA
V: TRBV29-1
D: NA
DNA: TGCAGCGCCGGAGGGGGGGAGCCCTACACAGATACGCAGTATTTT
CDR3: CSAGGGEPYTDTQYF

J: TRBJ1-2
length: 12
size: NA
V: TRBV9
D: NA
DNA: TGTGCCAGCAGCGTCTCGGGGACTGGCTACACCTTC
CDR3: CASSVSGTGYTF

J: TRBJ2-7
length: 16
size: once
V: TRBV19
D: TRBD1
DNA: TGTGCCAGTAGTACCGGGACAGGGGAAGCGGAGTACGAGCAGTACTTC
CDR3: CASSTGTGEAEYEQYF

J: TRBJ2-1
length: 16
size: NA
V: TRBV4-1
D: TRBD2
DNA: TGCGCCAGCTCCCCAAGGGAACTAGCGGGAGTCAATGAGCAGTTCTTC
CDR3: CASSPRELAGVNEQFF

J: TRBJ2-5
length: 13
size: NA
V: TRBV4-1
D: NA
DNA: TGCGCCAGCAGCCAAGCGGTGCAAGAGACCCAGTACTTC
CDR3: CASSQAVQETQYF

J: TRBJ1-3
length: 17
size: NA
V: TRBV9
D: NA
DNA: TGTGCCAGCAGCGTAGGCATCCGGAGCGGCTCTGGAAACACCATATATTTT
CDR3: CASSVGIRSGSGNTIYF

J: TRBJ2-1
length: 17
size: NA
V: TRBV28
D: NA
DNA: TGTGCCAGCAGTTTATATCGCAGCGGGACAGCTGACAATGAGCAGTTCTTC
CDR3: CASSLYRSGTADNEQFF

J: TRBJ2-6
length: 15
size: NA
V: TRBV28
D: NA
DNA: TGTGCCAGCAGTCCGTCTAGCTCTGGGGCCAACGTCCTGACTTTC
CDR3: CASSPSSSGANVLTF

J: TRBJ2-3
length: 11
size: NA
V: TRBV6-5
D: NA
DNA: TGTGCCAGCAGTCATGCAGATACGCAGTATTTT
CDR3: CASSHADTQYF

J: TRBJ1-2
length: 13
size: NA
V: TRBV29-1
D: TRBD1
DNA: TGCAGCGCAGCGAGGGGGCCGGACTATGGCTACACCTTC
CDR3: CSAARGPDYGYTF

J: TRBJ2-5
length: 16
size: NA
V: TRBV7-8
D: NA
DNA: TGTGCCAGCAGCCGAGGGGAGGTACAGGGCCGGGAGACCCAGTACTTC
CDR3: CASSRGEVQGRETQYF

J: TRBJ2-4
length: 14
size: once
V: TRBV30
D: NA
DNA: TGTGCCTGGAGTGGAGGGCAGGGCGGCAACATTCAGTACTTC
CDR3: CAWSGGQGGNIQYF

J: TRBJ2-7
length: 14
size: NA
V: TRBV28
D: TRBD2
DNA: TGTGCCGGCAGTCTTGGGGGAGGGCCGGGCGAGCAGTACTTC
CDR3: CAGSLGGGPGEQYF

J: TRBJ2-1
length: 11
size: NA
V: TRBV5-8
D: NA
DNA: TGTGCCCACGAGGGTCACAATGAGCAGTTCTTC
CDR3: CAHEGHNEQFF

J: TRBJ1-1
length: 11
size: NA
V: TRBV30
D: NA
DNA: TGTGCCTGGAGGGGGAACGGGGAAGCTTTCTTT
CDR3: CAWRGNGEAFF

J: TRBJ2-1
length: 12
size: NA
V: TRBV24-1
D: NA
DNA: TGTGCCACCAGTGATGCGGACAAGGAGCAGTTCTTC
CDR3: CATSDADKEQFF

J: TRBJ1-1
length: 16
size: once
V: TRBV5-4
D: NA
DNA: TGTGCCAGCAGCTTGGGGGCGCCGGGGGCTAGCACTGAAGCTTTCTTT
CDR3: CASSLGAPGASTEAFF

J: TRBJ1-1
length: 13
size: NA
V: TRBV24-1
D: NA
DNA: TGTGCCACCGCAGCCGGGGGGTTGACTGAAGCTTTCTTT
CDR3: CATAAGGLTEAFF